The clone carrying this TCR beta chain came up a few times. Its target is not known. This specimen belongs to a study of T-cell memory formation after mild COVID-19. Study details: TCR clustering was largely donor specific. General study findings and limits: Later expanders leaned CD4+, whereas day 15 to 85 contracting clones were balanced CD4/CD8. Second-wave clones reaching peak frequency on day 37 lacked confirmed SARS-CoV-2 specificity.

The CDR3 spans 14 residues. Trimming removed 1 base from V and 8 bases from J, with 14 bases in between. Germline CDR1 is ENHRY and CDR2 is SYGVKD. 5'RACE, which relied on constant-segment primers, yielded TCR alpha and TCR beta cDNA libraries carrying sample barcodes and UMIs. TCRdb analysed the 5' RACE reads with MiXCR anew, one entry per CDR3 protein. The table has more than 400,000 distinct CDR3 sequences, 15% to 20% seen once. Material for sequencing was PBMCs or a T cell subset sorted from them (not recorded which). The genes are TRBV10-3 and TRBJ1-1, with D perhaps matching TRBD1 (5 bases). The TCR originated in an adult woman who had mild COVID-19 (a few samples of this study predate the infection). Cell type and time point are not known. The CDR3, as DNA: TGTGCCATCAGTGAGTTTAAGCAGGGATCCGAAGCTTTCTTT. This translates into CAISEFKQGSEAFF.